This paragraph reports one T cell receptor (beta chain). The record originates from a study of glioma-infiltrating T cells. V lost 8 bases to trimming and J lost 8 bases, with 12 bases between them. The CDR3 is made up of 11 amino acids. Germline V gene lookup returns CDR1 MNHNS and CDR2 SASEGT. Amplification of TCR alpha and beta CDR3 regions from RNA used iRepertoire nested multiplex PCR. TCRdb passed the multiplex PCR reads through MiXCR, listing each CDR3 protein once. Here the sample spans 100,000 to 150,000 distinct CDR3 sequences, roughly 24% being singletons. The V and J genes are TRBV6-1 and TRBJ1-1; D call uncertain. The sequenced sample was glioma tissue, nonneoplastic brain tissue, or PBMCs (not recorded which). The receptor comes from a human donor with low-grade glioma or glioblastoma, undergoing nonglioma brain surgery, or in good health (not recorded which). The CDR3 region has the DNA TGTGCCAGCGGATTGGTGAGGGAAGCTTTCTTT. It specifies CASGLVREAFF.